This record looks at one TCR beta chain sequence and its context. The antigen remains undetermined. This sample stems from a study of CD8 T cells in Susac syndrome. Across the whole study: At the time their blood was drawn, patients with Susac syndrome were either therapy-naive, on corticosteroids (with some of them also receiving intravenous immunoglobulin), or on intravenous immunoglobulin alone.

With random hexamers, reverse transcription was performed on 0.5 to 1 ug of RNA. TCRdb called the immunoSEQ multiplex PCR reads again in MiXCR, with one record for every CDR3 protein. This sample carries under 95,000 distinct CDR3 sequences, just under 95% of them seen once, and the ten largest clones take under 0.5%. Patients with Susac syndrome met the recently defined diagnostic criteria for definite or probable disease. Study conclusions and caveats: Among people with Susac, CD8+ clonal expansion was greatest in TEMRA cells and active patients.

The sequence was obtained from a human donor with Susac syndrome. The sample consisted of CD8+ T cells from PBMCs.

CDR3 sequence reads: CASSFMPGRSANTGELFF. Here the CDR3 DNA reads TGTGCCAGCAGTTTCATGCCTGGAAGATCGGCGAACACCGGGGAGCTGTTTTTT. The V gene is TRBV28, the J gene TRBJ2-2; D remains ambiguous. CDR3 length: 18 amino acids. Between the trimmed V and J ends, which lost 3 bases and 0 bases, there was a span of 17 bases. Germline V gene data show CDR1 as MDHEN and CDR2 as SYDVKM.